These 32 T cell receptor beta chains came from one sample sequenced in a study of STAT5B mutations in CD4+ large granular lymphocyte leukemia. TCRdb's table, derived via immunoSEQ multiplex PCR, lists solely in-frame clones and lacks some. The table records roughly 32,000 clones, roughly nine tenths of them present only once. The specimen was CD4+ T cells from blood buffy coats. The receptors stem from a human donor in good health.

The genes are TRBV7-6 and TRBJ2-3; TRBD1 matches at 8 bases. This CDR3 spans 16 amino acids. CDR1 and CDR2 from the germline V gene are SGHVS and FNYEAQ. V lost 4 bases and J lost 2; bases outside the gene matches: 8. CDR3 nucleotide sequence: TGTGCCAGCAGCTCCCTTCGGGACAGGTTCACAGATACGCAGTATTTT. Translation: CASSSLRDRFTDTQYF.

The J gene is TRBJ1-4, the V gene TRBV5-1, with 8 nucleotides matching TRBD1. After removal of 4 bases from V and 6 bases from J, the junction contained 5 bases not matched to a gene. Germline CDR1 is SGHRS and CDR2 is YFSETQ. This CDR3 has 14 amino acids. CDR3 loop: CASSPTGVDEKLFF. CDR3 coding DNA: TGCGCCAGCAGCCCGACAGGGGTTGATGAAAAACTGTTTTTT. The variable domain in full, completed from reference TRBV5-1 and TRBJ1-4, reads KAGVTQTPRYLIKTRGQQVTLSCSPISGHRSVSWYQQTPGQGLQFLFEYFSETQRNKGNFPGRFSGRQFSNSRSEMNVSTLELGDSALYLCASSPTGVDEKLFFGSGTQLSVL.

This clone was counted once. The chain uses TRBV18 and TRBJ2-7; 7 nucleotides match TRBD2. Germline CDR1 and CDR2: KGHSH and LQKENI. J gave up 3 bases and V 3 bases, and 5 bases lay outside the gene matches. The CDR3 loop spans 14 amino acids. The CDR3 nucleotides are TGTGCCAGCTCACCGGCTAGCGGCGGCTACGAGCAGTACTTC. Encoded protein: CASSPASGGYEQYF.

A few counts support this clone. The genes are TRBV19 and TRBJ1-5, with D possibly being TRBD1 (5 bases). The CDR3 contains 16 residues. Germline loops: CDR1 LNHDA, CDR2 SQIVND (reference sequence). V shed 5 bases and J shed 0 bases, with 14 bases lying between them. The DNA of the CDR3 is TGTGCCAGTAGTCCCGGGAGGGGCTATAGCAATCAGCCCCAGCATTTT. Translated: CASSPGRGYSNQPQHF.

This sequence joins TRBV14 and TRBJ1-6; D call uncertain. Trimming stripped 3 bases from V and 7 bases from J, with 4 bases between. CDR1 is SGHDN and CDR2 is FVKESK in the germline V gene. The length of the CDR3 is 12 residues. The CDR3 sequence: CASSQGNSPLHF. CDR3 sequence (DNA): TGTGCCAGCAGCCAGGGAAATTCACCCCTCCACTTT.

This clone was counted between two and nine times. DNA for the CDR3: TGTGCCAGCAGTTTATCGGGGGACCTCACAGATACGCAGTATTTT. It specifies CASSLSGDLTDTQYF. The genes are TRBV27 and TRBJ2-3; D possibly matches TRBD1 or TRBD2 (5 bases each). Deletions cut 0 bases from V and 2 bases from J, with 9 bases between. Germline-derived CDR1 and CDR2 are MNHEY and SMNVEV (reference sequence). The CDR3 extends over 15 amino acids.

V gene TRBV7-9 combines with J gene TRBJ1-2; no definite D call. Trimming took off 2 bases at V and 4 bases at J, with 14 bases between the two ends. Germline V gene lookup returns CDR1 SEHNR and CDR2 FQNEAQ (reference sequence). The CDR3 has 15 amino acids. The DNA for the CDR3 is TGTGCCAGCAGCTTATCGCCCGGGTGGAGCTATGGCTACACCTTC. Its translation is CASSLSPGWSYGYTF.

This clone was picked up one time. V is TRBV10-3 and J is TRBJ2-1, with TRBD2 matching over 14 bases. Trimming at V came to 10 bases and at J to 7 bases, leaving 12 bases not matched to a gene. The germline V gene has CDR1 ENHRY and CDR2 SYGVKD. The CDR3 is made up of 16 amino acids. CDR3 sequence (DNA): TGTGCCAGCGGGACTAGCGGGAGTCGCGGGGGTAATGAGCAGTTCTTC. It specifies CASGTSGSRGGNEQFF.

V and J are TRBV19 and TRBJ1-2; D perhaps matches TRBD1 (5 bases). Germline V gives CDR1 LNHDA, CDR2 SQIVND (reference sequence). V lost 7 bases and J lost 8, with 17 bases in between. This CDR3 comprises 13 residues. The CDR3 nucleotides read TGTGCCAGTAATATCGCCGGGACGATCGGCTACACCTTC. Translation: CASNIAGTIGYTF.

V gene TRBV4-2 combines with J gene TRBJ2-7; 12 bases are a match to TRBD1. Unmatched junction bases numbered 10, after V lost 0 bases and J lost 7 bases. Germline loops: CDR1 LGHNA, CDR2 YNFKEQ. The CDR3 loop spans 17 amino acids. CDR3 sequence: CASSQDRAGQGAREQYF. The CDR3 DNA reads TGTGCCAGCAGCCAAGATCGGGCGGGACAGGGGGCGCGTGAGCAGTACTTC.

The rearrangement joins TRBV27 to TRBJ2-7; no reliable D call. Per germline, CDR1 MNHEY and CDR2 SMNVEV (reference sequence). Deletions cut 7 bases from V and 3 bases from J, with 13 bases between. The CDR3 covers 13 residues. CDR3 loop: CASTTSGDYEQYF. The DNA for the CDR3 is TGTGCCAGCACAACCAGTGGGGACTACGAGCAGTACTTC.

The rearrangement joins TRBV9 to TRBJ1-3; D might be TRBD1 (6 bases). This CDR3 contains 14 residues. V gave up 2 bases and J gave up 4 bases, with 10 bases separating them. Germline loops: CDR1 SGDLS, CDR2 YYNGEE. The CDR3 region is CASSVSGGGNTIYF. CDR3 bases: TGTGCCAGCAGCGTTTCCGGGGGCGGAAACACCATATATTTT.

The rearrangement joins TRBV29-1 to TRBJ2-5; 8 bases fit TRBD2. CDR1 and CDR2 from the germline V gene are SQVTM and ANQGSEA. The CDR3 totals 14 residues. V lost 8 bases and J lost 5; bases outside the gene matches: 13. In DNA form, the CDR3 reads TGCAGCCTCCGGGGGGGAGCGGGCGAGGAGACCCAGTACTTC. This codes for CSLRGGAGEETQYF.

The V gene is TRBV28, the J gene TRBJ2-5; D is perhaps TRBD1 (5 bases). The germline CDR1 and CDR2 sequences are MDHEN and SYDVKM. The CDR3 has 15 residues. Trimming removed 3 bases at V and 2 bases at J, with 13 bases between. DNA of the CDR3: TGTGCCAGCAGTTTGGGGCTGGGAAGACAAGAGACCCAGTACTTC. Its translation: CASSLGLGRQETQYF.

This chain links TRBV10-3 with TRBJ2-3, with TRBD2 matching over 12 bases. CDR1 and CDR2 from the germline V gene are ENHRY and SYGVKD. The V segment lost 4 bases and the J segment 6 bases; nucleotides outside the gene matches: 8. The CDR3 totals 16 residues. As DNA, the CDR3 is TGTGCCATCAGTGGGAGGACTAGCGGGACAGGGGATACGCAGTATTTT. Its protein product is CAISGRTSGTGDTQYF.

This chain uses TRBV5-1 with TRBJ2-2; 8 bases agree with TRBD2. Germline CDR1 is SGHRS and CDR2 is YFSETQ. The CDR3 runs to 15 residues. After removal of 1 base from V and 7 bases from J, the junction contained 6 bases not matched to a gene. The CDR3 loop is CASSLTGRADGELFF. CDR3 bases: TGCGCCAGCAGCTTGACCGGGAGGGCCGACGGGGAGCTGTTTTTT.

This CDR3 reads CAKGQGFSYEQYF. DNA for the CDR3: TGTGCCAAAGGACAGGGCTTTTCCTACGAGCAGTACTTC. The genes are TRBV19 and TRBJ2-7, with 8 bases aligning to TRBD1. The CDR3 is 13 amino acids. Germline trimming cut 10 bases from V and 1 base from J; bases unmatched to any gene: 6. Germline lookup yields CDR1 LNHDA and CDR2 SQIVND (reference sequence).

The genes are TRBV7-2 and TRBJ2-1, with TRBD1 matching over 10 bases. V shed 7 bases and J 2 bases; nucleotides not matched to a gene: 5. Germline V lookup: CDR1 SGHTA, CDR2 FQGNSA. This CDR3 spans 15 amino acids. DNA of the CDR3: TGTGCCAGCACCAAGACAGGGGGCCCCTACAATGAGCAGTTCTTC. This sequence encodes CASTKTGGPYNEQFF. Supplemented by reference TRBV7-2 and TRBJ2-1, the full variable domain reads GAGVSQSPSNKVTEKGKDVELRCDPISGHTALYWYRQSLGQGLEFLIYFQGNSAPDKSGLPSDRFSAERTGGSVSTLTIQRTQQEDSAVYLCASTKTGGPYNEQFFGPGTRLTVL.

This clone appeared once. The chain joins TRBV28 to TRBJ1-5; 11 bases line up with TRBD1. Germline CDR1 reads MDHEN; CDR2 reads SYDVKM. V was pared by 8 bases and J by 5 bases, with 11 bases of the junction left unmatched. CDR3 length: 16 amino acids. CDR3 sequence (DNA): TGTGCCAGCGCGACGGGGGACAGGGGGAGTTATCAGCCCCAGCATTTT. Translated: CASATGDRGSYQPQHF.

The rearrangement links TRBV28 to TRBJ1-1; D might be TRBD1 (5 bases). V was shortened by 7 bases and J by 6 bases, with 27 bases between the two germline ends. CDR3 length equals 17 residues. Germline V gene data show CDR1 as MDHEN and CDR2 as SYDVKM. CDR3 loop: CASTGGTRQPSWAEAFF. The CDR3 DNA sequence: TGTGCCAGCACCGGGGGGACCCGACAACCTAGCTGGGCTGAAGCTTTCTTT.

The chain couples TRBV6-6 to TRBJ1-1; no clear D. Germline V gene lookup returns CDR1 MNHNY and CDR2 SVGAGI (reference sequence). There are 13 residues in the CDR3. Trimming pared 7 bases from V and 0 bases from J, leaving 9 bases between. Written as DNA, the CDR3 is TGTGCCAGCACTTCACAGTTGAACACTGAAGCTTTCTTT. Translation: CASTSQLNTEAFF.

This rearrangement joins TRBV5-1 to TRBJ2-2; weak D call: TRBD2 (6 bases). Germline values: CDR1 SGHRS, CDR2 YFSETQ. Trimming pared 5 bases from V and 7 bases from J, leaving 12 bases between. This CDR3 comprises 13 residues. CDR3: CASRASVGGELFF. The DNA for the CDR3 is TGCGCCAGCAGAGCTAGCGTGGGCGGGGAGCTGTTTTTT.

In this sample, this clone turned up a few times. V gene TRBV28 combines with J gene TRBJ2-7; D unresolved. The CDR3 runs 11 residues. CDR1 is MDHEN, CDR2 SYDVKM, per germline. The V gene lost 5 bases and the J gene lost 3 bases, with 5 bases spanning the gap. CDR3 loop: CASSPRYEQYF. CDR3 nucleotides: TGTGCCAGCAGTCCTCGCTACGAGCAGTACTTC.

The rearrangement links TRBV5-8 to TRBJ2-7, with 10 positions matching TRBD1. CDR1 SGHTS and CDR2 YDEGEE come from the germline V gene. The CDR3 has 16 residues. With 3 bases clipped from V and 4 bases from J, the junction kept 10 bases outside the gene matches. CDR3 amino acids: CASSSAEGQGKYEQYF. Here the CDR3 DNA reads TGTGCCAGCAGCTCCGCAGAGGGACAGGGGAAGTACGAGCAGTACTTC.

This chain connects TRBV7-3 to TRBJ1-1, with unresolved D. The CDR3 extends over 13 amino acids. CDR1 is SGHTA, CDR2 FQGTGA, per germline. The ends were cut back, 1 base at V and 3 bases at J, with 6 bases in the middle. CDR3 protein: CASSLNADTEAFF. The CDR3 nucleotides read TGTGCCAGCAGCTTAAACGCGGACACTGAAGCTTTCTTT.

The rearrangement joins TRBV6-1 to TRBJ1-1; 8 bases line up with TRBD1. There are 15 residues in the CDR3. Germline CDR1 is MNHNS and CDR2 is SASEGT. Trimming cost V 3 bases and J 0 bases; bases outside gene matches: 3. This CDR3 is CASSDQGAMNTEAFF. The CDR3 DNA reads TGTGCCAGCAGTGACCAGGGGGCCATGAACACTGAAGCTTTCTTT.

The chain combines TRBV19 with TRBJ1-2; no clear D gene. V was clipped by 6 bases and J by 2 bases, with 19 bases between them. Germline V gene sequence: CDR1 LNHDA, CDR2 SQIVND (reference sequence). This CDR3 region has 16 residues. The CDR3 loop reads CASSPTPRQANYGYTF. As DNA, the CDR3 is TGTGCCAGTAGCCCAACCCCACGGCAGGCAAACTATGGCTACACCTTC.

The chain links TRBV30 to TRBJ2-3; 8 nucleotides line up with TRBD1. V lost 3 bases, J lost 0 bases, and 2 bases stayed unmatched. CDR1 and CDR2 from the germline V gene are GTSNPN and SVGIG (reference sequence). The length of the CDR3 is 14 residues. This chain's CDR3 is CAWSPGGSTDTQYF. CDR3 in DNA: TGTGCCTGGAGCCCAGGGGGCAGCACAGATACGCAGTATTTT.

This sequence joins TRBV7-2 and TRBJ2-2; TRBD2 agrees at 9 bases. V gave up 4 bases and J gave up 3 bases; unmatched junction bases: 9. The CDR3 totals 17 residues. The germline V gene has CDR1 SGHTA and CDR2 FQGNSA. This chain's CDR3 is CASSYLGVAGDTGELFF. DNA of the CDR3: TGTGCCAGCAGCTACCTAGGGGTAGCGGGAGACACCGGGGAGCTGTTTTTT.

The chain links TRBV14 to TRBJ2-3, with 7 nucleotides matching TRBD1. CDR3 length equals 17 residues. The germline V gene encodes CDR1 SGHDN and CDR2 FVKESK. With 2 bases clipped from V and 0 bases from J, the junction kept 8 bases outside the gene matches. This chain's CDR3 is CASSQSWTGISTDTQYF. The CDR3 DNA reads TGTGCCAGCAGCCAATCTTGGACAGGTATTAGCACAGATACGCAGTATTTT.

CDR3: CASSSRPGETQYF. In DNA form, the CDR3 reads TGTGCCAGCTCATCCCGACCGGGGGAGACCCAGTACTTC. The chain has TRBV18 and TRBJ2-5; D may be TRBD2 (5 bases). Germline V CDR1 and CDR2: KGHSH, LQKENI. Deletions cut 5 bases from V and 5 bases from J, with 12 bases between. The CDR3 has 13 residues.

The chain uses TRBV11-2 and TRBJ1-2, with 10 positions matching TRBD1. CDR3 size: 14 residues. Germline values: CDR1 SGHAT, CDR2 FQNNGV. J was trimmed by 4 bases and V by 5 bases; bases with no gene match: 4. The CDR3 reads CASSDRGRVYGYTF. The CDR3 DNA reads TGTGCCAGCAGCGACAGGGGGCGCGTCTATGGCTACACCTTC.